The T cell receptor (beta chain) described here comes from a study of T-cell reconstitution after alpha-beta-depleted transplantation in children. The CDR3 length is 16 residues. The ends lost 1 base at V and 1 base at J; junction bases unmatched: 6. Germline V gene lookup returns CDR1 ENHRY and CDR2 SYGVKD. Details on this clonotype: Its antigen is unidentified.

Preparation of the TCRbeta library used unique molecular identifiers. TCRdb reprocessed the PCR reads with MiXCR, giving one entry per CDR3 protein. The sample shows approximately 800,000 distinct CDR3 sequences, 15% to 20% of them seen only once. Study results and caveats: The main origin of T-cell counts and diversity one year after transplant was newly produced T cells.

The rearrangement links TRBV10-3 to TRBJ2-5; TRBD1 aligns across 7 bases. This sample comprised PBMCs, mostly from graft donor cells, obtained 360 days after TCRalphabeta/CD19-depleted stem cell transplant. The receptor comes from a male patient aged 10 to 17 who had a stem cell transplant for acute lymphoblastic leukemia, so the T cells may come from the graft donor. The CDR3 DNA sequence: TGTGCCATCAGTGAGTGGGACAGCCTAACCCAAGAGACCCAGTACTTC. Translated, it gives CAISEWDSLTQETQYF.